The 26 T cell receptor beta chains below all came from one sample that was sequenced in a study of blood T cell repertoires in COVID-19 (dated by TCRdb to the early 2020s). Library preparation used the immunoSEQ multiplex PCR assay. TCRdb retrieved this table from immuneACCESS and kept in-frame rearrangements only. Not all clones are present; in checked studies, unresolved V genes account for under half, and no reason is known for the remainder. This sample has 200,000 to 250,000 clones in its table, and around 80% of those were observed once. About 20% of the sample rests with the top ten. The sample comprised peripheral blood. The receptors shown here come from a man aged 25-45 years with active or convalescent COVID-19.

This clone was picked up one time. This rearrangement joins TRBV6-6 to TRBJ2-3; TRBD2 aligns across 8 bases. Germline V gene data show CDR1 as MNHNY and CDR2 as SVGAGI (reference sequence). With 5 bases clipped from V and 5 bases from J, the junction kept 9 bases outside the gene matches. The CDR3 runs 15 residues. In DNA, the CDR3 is TGTGCCAGCAGTCCGGGGGGGGCCCAACAAGATACGCAGTATTTT. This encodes CASSPGGAQQDTQYF.

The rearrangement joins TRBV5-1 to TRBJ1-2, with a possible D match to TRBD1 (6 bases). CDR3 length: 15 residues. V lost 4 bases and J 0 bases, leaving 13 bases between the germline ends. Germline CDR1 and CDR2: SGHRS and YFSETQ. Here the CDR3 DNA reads TGCGCCAGCAGCACCCGGGACACCGCTAACTATGGCTACACCTTC. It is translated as CASSTRDTANYGYTF.

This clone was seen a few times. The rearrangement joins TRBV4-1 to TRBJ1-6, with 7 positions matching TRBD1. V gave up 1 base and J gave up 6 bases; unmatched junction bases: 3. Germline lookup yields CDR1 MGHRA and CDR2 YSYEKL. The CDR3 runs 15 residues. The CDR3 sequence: CASSQVEGANSPLHF. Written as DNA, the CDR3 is TGCGCCAGCAGCCAAGTGGAGGGGGCTAATTCACCCCTCCACTTT.

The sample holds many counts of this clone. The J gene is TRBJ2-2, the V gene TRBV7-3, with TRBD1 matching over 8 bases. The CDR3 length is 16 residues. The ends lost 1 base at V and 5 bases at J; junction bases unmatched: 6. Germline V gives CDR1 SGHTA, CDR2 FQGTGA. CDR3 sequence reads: CASSLIQGATTGELFF. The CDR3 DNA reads TGTGCCAGCAGCTTAATTCAGGGGGCGACTACCGGGGAGCTGTTTTTT.

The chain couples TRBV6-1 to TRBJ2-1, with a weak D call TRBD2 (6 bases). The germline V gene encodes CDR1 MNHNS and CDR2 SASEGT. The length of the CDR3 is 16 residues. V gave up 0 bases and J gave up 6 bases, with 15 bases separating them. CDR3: CASSEAWAGPINEQFF. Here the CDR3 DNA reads TGTGCCAGCAGTGAAGCATGGGCGGGGCCCATCAATGAGCAGTTCTTC.

CDR3 DNA: TGTGCCGCCAAGTTGTCGGAGACAGGGCATGGCTACACCTTC. It codes for CAAKLSETGHGYTF. This chain links TRBV2 with TRBJ1-2; the match to TRBD1 covers 7 bases. CDR1 is SNHLY and CDR2 is FYNNEI in the germline V gene. The CDR3 covers 14 residues. Trimming removed 11 bases from V and 6 bases from J; junction bases left unmatched: 15.

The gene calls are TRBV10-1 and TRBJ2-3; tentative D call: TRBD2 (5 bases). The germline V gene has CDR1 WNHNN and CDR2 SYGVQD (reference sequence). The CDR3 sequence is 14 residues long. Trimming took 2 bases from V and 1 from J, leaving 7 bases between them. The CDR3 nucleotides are TGCGCCAGCAGTGAGGCGGGCCGCACAGATACGCAGTATTTT. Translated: CASSEAGRTDTQYF.

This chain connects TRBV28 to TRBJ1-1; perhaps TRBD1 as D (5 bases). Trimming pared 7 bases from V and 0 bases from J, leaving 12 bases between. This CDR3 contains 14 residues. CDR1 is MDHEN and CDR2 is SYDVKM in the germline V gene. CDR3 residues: CASKWGLLNTEAFF. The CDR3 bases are TGTGCCAGCAAATGGGGACTCCTGAACACTGAAGCTTTCTTT.

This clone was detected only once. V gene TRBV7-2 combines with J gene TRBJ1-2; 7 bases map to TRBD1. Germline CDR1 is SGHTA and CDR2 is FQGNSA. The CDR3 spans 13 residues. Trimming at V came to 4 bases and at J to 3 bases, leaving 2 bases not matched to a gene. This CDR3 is CASSWDRDYGYTF. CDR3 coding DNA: TGTGCCAGCAGCTGGGACAGAGACTATGGCTACACCTTC.

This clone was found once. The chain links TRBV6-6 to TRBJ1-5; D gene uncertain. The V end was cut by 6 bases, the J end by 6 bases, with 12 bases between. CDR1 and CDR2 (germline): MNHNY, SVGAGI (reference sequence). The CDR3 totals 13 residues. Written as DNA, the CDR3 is TGTGCCAGCAGCACCCTAGAAAGTCAGCCCCAGCATTTT. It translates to CASSTLESQPQHF.

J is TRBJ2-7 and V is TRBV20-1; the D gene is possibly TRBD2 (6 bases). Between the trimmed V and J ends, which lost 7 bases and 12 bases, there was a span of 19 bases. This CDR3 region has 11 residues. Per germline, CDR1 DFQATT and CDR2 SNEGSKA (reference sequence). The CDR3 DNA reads TGCAGTGTTATGGGCGGCGGGGTTAGGTACTTC. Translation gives CSVMGGGVRYF.

This CDR3 is CASSQASQDYEQYF. CDR3 DNA: TGCGCCAGCAGCCAAGCAAGCCAGGACTACGAGCAGTACTTC. The rearrangement uses TRBV4-1 and TRBJ2-7; D is unclear. The CDR3 runs to 14 residues. V lost 1 base and J 3 bases, leaving 10 bases between the germline ends. Germline V lookup: CDR1 MGHRA, CDR2 YSYEKL.

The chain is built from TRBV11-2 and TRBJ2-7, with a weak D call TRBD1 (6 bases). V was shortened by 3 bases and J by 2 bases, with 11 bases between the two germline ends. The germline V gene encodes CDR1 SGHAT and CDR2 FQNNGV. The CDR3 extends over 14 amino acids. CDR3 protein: CASSFKTGTYEQYF. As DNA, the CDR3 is TGTGCCAGCAGCTTTAAGACAGGAACCTACGAGCAGTACTTC. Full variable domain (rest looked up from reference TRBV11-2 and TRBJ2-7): EAGVAQSPRYKIIEKRQSVAFWCNPISGHATLYWYQQILGQGPKLLIQFQNNGVVDDSQLPKDRFSAERLKGVDSTLKIQPAKLEDSAVYLCASSFKTGTYEQYFGPGTRLTVT.

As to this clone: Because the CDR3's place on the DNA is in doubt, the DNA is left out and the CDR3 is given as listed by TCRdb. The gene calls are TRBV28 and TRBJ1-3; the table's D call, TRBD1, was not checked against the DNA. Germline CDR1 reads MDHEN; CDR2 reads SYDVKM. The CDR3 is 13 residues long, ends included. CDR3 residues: CASSLVAGGSGDF.

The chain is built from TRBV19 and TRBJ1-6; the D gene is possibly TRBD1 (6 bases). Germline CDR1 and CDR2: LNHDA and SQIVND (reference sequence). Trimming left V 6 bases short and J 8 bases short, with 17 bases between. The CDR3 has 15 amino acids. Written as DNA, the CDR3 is TGTGCCAGTAGCCAAACACAGGGACGGTATTCACCCCTCCACTTT. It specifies CASSQTQGRYSPLHF.

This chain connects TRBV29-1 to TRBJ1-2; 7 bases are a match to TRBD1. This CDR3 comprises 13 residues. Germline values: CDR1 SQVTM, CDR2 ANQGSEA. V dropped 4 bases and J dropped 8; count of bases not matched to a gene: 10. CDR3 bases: TGCAGCGTTGTCCCGACAGGGTCGGAAGGCTACACCTTC. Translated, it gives CSVVPTGSEGYTF.

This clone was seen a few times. Written as DNA, the CDR3 is TGCGCCAGCAGCCAAGCCGGGCGGGACAGGGATCACTATGGCTACACCTTC. Protein sequence: CASSQAGRDRDHYGYTF. The V gene is TRBV4-1, the J gene TRBJ1-2, with 9 bases identical to TRBD1. Germline V CDR1 and CDR2: MGHRA, YSYEKL. The CDR3 sequence is 17 residues long. V dropped 1 base and J dropped 3; count of bases not matched to a gene: 9.

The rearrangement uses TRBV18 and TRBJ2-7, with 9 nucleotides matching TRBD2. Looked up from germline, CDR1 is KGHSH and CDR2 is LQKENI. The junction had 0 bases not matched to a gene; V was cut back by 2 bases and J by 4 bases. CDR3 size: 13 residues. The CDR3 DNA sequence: TGTGCCAGCTCACCAACTAGCGGGTACGAGCAGTACTTC. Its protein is CASSPTSGYEQYF.

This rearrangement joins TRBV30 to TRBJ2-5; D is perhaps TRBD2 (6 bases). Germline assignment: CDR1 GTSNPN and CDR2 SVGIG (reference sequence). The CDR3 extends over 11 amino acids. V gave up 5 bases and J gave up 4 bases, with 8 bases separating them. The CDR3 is CAWWRGETQYF. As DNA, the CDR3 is TGTGCCTGGTGGCGGGGAGAGACCCAGTACTTC. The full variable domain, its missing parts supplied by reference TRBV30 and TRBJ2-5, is SQTIHQWPATLVQPVGSPLSLECTVEGTSNPNLYWYRQAAGRGLQLLFYSVGIGQISSEVPQNLSASRPQDRQFILSSKKLLLSDSGFYLCAWWRGETQYFGPGTRLLVL.

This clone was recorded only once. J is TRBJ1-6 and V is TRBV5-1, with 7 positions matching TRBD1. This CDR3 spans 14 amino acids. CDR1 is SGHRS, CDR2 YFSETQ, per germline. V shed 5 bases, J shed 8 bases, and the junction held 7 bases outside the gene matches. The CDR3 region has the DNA TGCGCCAGCAGTGCGGGACAGCTAGATTCACCCCTCCACTTT. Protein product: CASSAGQLDSPLHF.

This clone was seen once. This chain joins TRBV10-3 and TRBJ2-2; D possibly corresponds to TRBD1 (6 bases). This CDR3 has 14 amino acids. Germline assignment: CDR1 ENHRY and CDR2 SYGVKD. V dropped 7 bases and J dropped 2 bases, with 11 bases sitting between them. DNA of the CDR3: TGTGCCATCAAAGGGACACCTAACACCGGGGAGCTGTTTTTT. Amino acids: CAIKGTPNTGELFF.

This CDR3 is CASSQDLTGGFEAFF. CDR3 sequence (DNA): TGCGCCAGCAGCCAAGATCTCACTGGGGGGTTCGAAGCTTTCTTT. V is TRBV4-3 and J is TRBJ1-1, with D possibly TRBD1 on 5 matching bases. Germline V gene lookup returns CDR1 LGHNA and CDR2 YSLEER. The V end was cut by 0 bases, the J end by 8 bases, with 16 bases between. This CDR3 has 15 amino acids.

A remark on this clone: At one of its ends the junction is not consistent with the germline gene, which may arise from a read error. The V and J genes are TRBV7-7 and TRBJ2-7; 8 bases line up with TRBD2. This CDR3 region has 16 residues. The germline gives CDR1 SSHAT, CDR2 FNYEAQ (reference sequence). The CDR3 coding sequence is TGTGCTAGCAGCCGAGGGCCCCGGGAGGGCCAAGGCGAGCAGTACTTC. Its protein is CASSRGPREGQGEQYF.

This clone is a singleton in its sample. The CDR3 loop reads CASSELSSKNIQYF. CDR3 nucleotides: TGTGCCAGCAGTGAACTGTCTAGCAAAAACATTCAGTACTTC. V gene TRBV2 combines with J gene TRBJ2-4; D remains ambiguous. The CDR3 length is 14 residues. V lost 2 bases to trimming and J lost 3 bases, with 8 bases between them. Germline assignment: CDR1 SNHLY and CDR2 FYNNEI.

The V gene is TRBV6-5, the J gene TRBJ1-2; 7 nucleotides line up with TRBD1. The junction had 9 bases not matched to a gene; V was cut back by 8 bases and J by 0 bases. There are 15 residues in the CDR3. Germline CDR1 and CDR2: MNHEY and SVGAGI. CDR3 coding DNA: TGTGCCAGCCGTACTTCCGGGACAGCTAACTATGGCTACACCTTC. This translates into CASRTSGTANYGYTF.

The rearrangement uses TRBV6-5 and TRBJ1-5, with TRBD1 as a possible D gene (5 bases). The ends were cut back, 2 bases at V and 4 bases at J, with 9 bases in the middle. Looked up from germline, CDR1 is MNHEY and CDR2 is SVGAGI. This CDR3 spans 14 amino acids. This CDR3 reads CASSYGAANQPQHF. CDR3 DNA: TGTGCCAGCAGTTACGGGGCAGCTAATCAGCCCCAGCATTTT.